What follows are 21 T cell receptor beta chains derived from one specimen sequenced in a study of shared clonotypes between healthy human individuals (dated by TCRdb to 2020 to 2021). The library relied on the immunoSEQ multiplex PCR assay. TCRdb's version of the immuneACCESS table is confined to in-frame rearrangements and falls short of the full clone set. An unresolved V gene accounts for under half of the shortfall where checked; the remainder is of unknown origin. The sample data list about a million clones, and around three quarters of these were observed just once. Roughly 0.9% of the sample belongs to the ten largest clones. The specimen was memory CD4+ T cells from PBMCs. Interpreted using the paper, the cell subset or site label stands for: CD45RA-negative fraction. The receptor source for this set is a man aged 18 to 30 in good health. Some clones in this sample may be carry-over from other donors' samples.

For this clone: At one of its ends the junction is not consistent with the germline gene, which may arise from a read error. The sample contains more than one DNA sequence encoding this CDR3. The DNA of the CDR3 is TGTGCAAGCAGCGTCGACTCTCGGACTGGAAACACCATATATTTT. Translation gives CASSVDSRTGNTIYF. This chain connects TRBV7-2 to TRBJ1-3; D not certain. This CDR3 contains 15 residues. Germline CDR1 reads SGHTA; CDR2 reads FQGNSA.

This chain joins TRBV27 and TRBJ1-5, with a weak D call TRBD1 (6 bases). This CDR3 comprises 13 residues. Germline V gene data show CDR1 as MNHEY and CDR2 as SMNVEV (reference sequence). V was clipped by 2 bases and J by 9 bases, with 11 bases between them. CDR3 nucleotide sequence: TGTGCCAGCAGTTTAAAGGGGGGATGGCCCCAGCATTTT. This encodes CASSLKGGWPQHF.

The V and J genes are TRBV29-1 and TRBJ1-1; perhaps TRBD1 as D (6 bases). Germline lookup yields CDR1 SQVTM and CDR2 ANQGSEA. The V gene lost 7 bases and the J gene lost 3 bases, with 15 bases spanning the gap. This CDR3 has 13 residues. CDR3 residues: CSAHRGRDTEAFF. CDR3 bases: TGCAGCGCCCACCGGGGGCGGGACACTGAAGCTTTCTTT.

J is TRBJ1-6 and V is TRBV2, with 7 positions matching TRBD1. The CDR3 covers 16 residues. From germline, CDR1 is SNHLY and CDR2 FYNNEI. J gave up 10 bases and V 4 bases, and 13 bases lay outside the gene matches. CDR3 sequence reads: CASSATGAPMGSPLHF. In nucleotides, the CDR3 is TGTGCCAGCAGTGCAACAGGGGCCCCGATGGGATCACCCCTCCACTTT. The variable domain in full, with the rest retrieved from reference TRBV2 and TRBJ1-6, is EPEVTQTPSHQVTQMGQEVILRCVPISNHLYFYWYRQILGQKVEFLVSFYNNEISEKSEIFDDQFSVERPDGSNFTLKIRSTKLEDSAMYFCASSATGAPMGSPLHFGNGTRLTVT.

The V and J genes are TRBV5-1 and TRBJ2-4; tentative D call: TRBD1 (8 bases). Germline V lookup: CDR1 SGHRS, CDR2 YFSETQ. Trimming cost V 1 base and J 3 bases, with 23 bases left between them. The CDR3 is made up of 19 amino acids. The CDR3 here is CASSLLPQGGGDGKNIQYF. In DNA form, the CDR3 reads TGCGCCAGCAGCTTGCTCCCACAGGGGGGGGGTGATGGCAAAAACATTCAGTACTTC.

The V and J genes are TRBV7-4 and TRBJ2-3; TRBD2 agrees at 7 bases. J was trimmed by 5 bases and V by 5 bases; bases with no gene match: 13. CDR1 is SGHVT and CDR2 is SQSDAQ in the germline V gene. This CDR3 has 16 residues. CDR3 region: CASSPLGGLTQDTQYF. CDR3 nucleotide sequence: TGTGCCAGCAGCCCCTTGGGGGGACTAACCCAAGATACGCAGTATTTT.

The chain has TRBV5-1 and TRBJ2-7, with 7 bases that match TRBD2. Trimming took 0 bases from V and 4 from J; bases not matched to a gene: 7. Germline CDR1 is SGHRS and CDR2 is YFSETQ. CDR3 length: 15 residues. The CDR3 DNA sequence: TGCGCCAGCAGCTTGGGGGGACTATTTGGTTACGAGCAGTACTTC. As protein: CASSLGGLFGYEQYF.

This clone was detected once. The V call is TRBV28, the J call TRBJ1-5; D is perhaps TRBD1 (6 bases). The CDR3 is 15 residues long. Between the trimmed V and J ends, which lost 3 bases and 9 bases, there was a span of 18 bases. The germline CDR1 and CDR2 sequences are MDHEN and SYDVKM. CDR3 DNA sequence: TGTGCCAGCAGTTTCTCAGGGGCCGGAGGTGGGCCCCAGCATTTT. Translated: CASSFSGAGGGPQHF.

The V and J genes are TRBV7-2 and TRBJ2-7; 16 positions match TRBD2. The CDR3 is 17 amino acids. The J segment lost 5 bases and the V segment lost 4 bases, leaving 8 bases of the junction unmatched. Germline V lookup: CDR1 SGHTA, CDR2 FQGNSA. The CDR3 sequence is CASSSGLAGGVLHEQYF. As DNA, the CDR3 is TGTGCCAGCAGCTCGGGACTAGCGGGAGGGGTATTACACGAGCAGTACTTC.

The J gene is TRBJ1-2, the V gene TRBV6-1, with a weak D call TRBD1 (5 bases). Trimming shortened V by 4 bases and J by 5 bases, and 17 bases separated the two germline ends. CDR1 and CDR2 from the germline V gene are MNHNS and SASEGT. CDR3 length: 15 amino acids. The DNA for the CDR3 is TGTGCCAGCAGTGGGGAGACAGCGGTGCTTTATGGCTACACCTTC. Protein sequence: CASSGETAVLYGYTF.

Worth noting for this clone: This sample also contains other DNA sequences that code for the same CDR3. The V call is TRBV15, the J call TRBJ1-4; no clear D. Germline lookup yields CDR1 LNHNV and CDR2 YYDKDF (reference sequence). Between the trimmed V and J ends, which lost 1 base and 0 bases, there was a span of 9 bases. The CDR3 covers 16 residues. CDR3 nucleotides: TGTGCCACCAGCAGAGGGTCCCTGGCAACTAATGAAAAACTGTTTTTT. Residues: CATSRGSLATNEKLFF.

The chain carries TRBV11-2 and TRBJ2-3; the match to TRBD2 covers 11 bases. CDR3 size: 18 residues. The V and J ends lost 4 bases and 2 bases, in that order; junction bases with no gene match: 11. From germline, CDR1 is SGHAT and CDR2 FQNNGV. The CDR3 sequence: CASSSWGRLAGYTDTQYF. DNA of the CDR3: TGTGCCAGCAGCTCATGGGGCCGACTAGCGGGGTACACAGATACGCAGTATTTT.

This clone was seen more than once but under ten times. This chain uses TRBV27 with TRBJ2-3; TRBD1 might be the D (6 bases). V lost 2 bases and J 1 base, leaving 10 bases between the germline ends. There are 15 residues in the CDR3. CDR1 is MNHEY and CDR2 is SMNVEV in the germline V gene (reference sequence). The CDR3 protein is CASSLVPGGTDTQYF. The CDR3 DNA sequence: TGTGCCAGCAGTTTAGTGCCAGGGGGCACAGATACGCAGTATTTT.

The CDR3 DNA is TGTGCCAGCAATCCGGACGGGAACACTGAAGCTTTCTTT. This translates into CASNPDGNTEAFF. J is TRBJ1-1 and V is TRBV28; no clear D gene. V was trimmed by 7 bases and J by 1 base, leaving 10 bases between them. CDR1 is MDHEN and CDR2 is SYDVKM in the germline V gene. The CDR3 loop spans 13 amino acids. The full variable domain, rest sourced from reference TRBV28 and TRBJ1-1, is DVKVTQSSRYLVKRTGEKVFLECVQDMDHENMFWYRQDPGLGLRLIYFSYDVKMKEKGDIPEGYSVSREKKERFSLILESASTNQTSMYLCASNPDGNTEAFFGQGTRLTVV.

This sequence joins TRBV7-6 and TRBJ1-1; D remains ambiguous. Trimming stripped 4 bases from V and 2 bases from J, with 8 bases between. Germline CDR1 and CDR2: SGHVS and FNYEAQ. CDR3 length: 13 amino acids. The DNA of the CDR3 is TGTGCCAGCAGCTCGGTAGCCAACACTGAAGCTTTCTTT. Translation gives CASSSVANTEAFF.

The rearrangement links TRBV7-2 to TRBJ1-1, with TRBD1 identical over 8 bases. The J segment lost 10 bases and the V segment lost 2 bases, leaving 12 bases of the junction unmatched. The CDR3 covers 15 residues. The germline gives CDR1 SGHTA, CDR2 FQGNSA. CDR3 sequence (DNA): TGTGCCAGCAGCTTACGCAGGGGGCTGGACGGGGGAGCTTTCTTT. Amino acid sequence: CASSLRRGLDGGAFF.

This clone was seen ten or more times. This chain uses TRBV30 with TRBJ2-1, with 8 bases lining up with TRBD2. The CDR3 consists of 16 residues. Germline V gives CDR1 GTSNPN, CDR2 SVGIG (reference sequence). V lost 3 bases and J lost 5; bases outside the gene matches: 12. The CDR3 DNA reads TGTGCCTGGAGGAGTGTTTTACTAGCGGCCAACAATGAGCAGTTCTTC. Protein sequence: CAWRSVLLAANNEQFF.

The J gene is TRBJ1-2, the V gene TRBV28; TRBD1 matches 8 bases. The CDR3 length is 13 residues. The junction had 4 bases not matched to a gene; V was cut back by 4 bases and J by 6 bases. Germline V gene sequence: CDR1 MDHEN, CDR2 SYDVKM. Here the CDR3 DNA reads TGTGCCAGCAGTTGGGCAGGGGGCCATGGCTACACCTTC. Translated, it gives CASSWAGGHGYTF.

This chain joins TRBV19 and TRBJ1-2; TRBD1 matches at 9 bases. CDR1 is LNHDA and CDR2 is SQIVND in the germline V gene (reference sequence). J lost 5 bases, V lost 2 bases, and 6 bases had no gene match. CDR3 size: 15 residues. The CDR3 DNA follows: TGTGCCAGTAGTATATCACAGGGGGCTCGGTATGGCTACACCTTC. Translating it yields CASSISQGARYGYTF.

CDR3 protein: CASSQVGAGSEQYF. CDR3 DNA: TGCGCCAGCAGCCAAGTAGGAGCGGGGTCCGAGCAGTACTTC. The gene calls are TRBV4-1 and TRBJ2-7; the match to TRBD2 covers 7 bases. The junction had 6 bases not matched to a gene; V was cut back by 1 base and J by 6 bases. Per germline, CDR1 MGHRA and CDR2 YSYEKL. This CDR3 comprises 14 residues.

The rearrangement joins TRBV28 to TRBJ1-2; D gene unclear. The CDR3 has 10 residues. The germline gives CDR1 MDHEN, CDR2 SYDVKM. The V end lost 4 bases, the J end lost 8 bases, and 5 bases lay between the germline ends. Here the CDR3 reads CASSSWGYTF. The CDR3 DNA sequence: TGTGCCAGCAGTTCCTGGGGCTACACCTTC.